In its sample, the clone carrying this T cell receptor beta chain was seen many times. V gave up 0 bases and J gave up 3 bases, with 11 bases separating them. This CDR3 region has 16 residues. Germline loops: CDR1 LGHDT, CDR2 YNNKEL (reference sequence). Each TCR cDNA molecule bore a unique molecular identifier. One entry per CDR3 protein, called by TCRdb with MiXCR from the 5' RACE reads. The sample shows 23,000 or so distinct CDR3 sequences, around 4.7% of them seen only once. These data come from a study of spatial heterogeneity in lung cancer. The time point here: sample taken at primary tumor resection. Whole RNA came from tumor, nontumor lung or frozen PBMC and was sequenced without being sorted.

The clonotype originates from a male donor with early-stage non-small cell lung cancer. The source was PBMCs, collected at surgery. The V and J genes are TRBV3-1 and TRBJ1-4; D is uncertain. CDR3 region: CASSQDPALSNEKLFF. CDR3 sequence (DNA): TGTGCCAGCAGCCAAGATCCGGCCTTATCTAATGAAAAACTGTTTTTT. The whole variable domain, filled in from reference TRBV3-1 and TRBJ1-4, reads DTAVSQTPKYLVTQMGNDKSIKCEQNLGHDTMYWYKQDSKKFLKIMFSYNNKELIINETVPNRFSPKSPDKAHLNLHINSLELGDSAVYFCASSQDPALSNEKLFFGSGTQLSVL.